A few counts support the clone carrying this TCR beta chain. Germline V gene lookup returns CDR1 MNHNS and CDR2 SASEGT. Trimming cost V 7 bases and J 1 base, with 16 bases left between them. This CDR3 spans 16 amino acids. These data originate in a study of T cells in Graves' hyperthyroidism and ophthalmopathy. It was RNA transcripts that yielded the amplified TCR beta CDR3 regions. HTBI primers were used for first-round RT-PCR of the TCR CDR3. TCRdb redid the calling of the multiplex PCR reads with MiXCR, one entry per CDR3 protein. Of a few hundred thousand distinct CDR3 sequences listed, about an eighth are singletons.

The V gene is TRBV6-1, the J gene TRBJ2-2; TRBD2 might be the D (5 bases). The specimen was blood. The TCR sequence derives from a woman between 18 and 30 years old with Graves' hyperthyroidism. The CDR3 coding sequence is TGTGCCAGCACCTCCACCGAGCGGAGGAACACCGGGGAGCTGTTTTTT. As protein: CASTSTERRNTGELFF.